The entry below describes one T cell receptor beta chain. The antigen remains undetermined. The assay was immunoSEQ multiplex PCR, and TCRdb's table has in-frame clones only and misses some. The data show more than 2,000 clones, roughly 87% seen once. These data belong to a study of circulating tumor DNA in untreated peripheral T-cell lymphoma. About the research overall: Circulating tumor DNA with tumor TCR clonotypes was tracked in baseline and serial serum. General study points: 30% to 40% of serially sampled patients cleared ctDNA after two cycles. Tumor-specific clonotypes: identified in approximately 74% of patients, roughly 90% of baseline tissues.

The germline V gene has CDR1 SGHAT and CDR2 FQDESV (reference sequence). Unmatched junction bases numbered 9, after V lost 5 bases and J lost 7 bases. The CDR3 is 15 amino acids. This TCR was recovered from a human donor with peripheral T-cell lymphoma. Sequenced material: cell-free DNA from blood serum. This sequence joins TRBV11-1 and TRBJ2-7, with 12 bases lining up with TRBD1. The CDR3 reads CASSPRGTGGEEQYF. DNA of the CDR3: TGTGCCAGCAGCCCTAGGGGGACAGGGGGCGAGGAGCAGTACTTC.